The 9 T cell receptor beta chains below come from one sample, sequenced in a study of cytomegalovirus exposure and HLA in healthy donors. Primers included in the PCR were 60 Vbeta and 13 Jbeta primers. Sequenced by immunoSEQ multiplex PCR; TCRdb stores in-frame clones only, minus some. Of some 130,000 clones listed, about 83% are singletons. Sequenced material: PBMCs. These receptors were obtained from a girl aged 2 to 9 in good health and CMV-seronegative.

The V and J genes are TRBV7-6 and TRBJ2-5; TRBD1 is a possible D gene (6 bases). The CDR3 loop spans 15 amino acids. The germline V and J ends were trimmed by 0 bases and 4 bases, with 12 bases remaining between them. Germline assignment: CDR1 SGHVS and CDR2 FNYEAQ. In nucleotides, the CDR3 is TGTGCCAGCAGCTTAGCGCGACAGGTCGGAGAGACCCAGTACTTC. Residues: CASSLARQVGETQYF.

V and J are TRBV29-1 and TRBJ2-1, with 10 bases aligning to TRBD2. V shed 5 bases, J shed 4 bases, and the junction held 5 bases outside the gene matches. The CDR3 consists of 14 residues. From germline, CDR1 is SQVTM and CDR2 ANQGSEA. The CDR3 loop reads CSVLAGGRYNEQFF. In DNA form, the CDR3 reads TGCAGCGTTTTAGCGGGGGGCAGGTACAATGAGCAGTTCTTC.

The chain uses TRBV30 and TRBJ1-2; D unresolved. Between the trimmed V and J ends, which lost 0 bases and 1 base, there was a span of 6 bases. This CDR3 has 13 amino acids. The germline V gene encodes CDR1 GTSNPN and CDR2 SVGIG (reference sequence). The CDR3 sequence is CAWSVRGNYGYTF. For the CDR3, the DNA is TGTGCCTGGAGTGTACGGGGTAACTATGGCTACACCTTC. Based on the CDR3 plus reference TRBV30 and TRBJ1-2, the full variable domain is SQTIHQWPATLVQPVGSPLSLECTVEGTSNPNLYWYRQAAGRGLQLLFYSVGIGQISSEVPQNLSASRPQDRQFILSSKKLLLSDSGFYLCAWSVRGNYGYTFGSGTRLTVV.

The chain links TRBV6-1 to TRBJ2-5; 7 bases align to TRBD1. The J call may be incorrect, as the DNA end agrees better with TRBJ2-7. Germline V gene lookup returns CDR1 MNHNS and CDR2 SASEGT. The CDR3 loop spans 14 amino acids. CDR3 residues: CASSAQGESYEQYF. The CDR3 region has the DNA TGTGCCAGCAGTGCGCAGGGGGAGTCCTACGAGCAGTACTTC.

The chain recombines TRBV29-1 with TRBJ2-3; TRBD2 agrees at 9 bases. Unmatched junction bases numbered 4, after V lost 5 bases and J lost 7 bases. Germline CDR1 SQVTM, CDR2 ANQGSEA. The CDR3 sequence is 12 residues long. CDR3 protein: CSVPAGGHTQYF. CDR3 DNA: TGCAGCGTTCCAGCGGGGGGACATACGCAGTATTTT.

The chain uses TRBV6-1 and TRBJ2-5, with a tentative D call TRBD2 (7 bases). The CDR3 contains 16 residues. In germline, CDR1 is MNHNS, CDR2 SASEGT. The germline V and J ends were trimmed by 4 bases and 4 bases, with 19 bases remaining between them. The CDR3 region is CASSVEGGARGETQYF. CDR3 DNA sequence: TGTGCCAGCAGTGTAGAGGGGGGGGCCCGAGGAGAGACCCAGTACTTC.

This chain joins TRBV30 and TRBJ1-2, with D tentatively TRBD1 (6 bases). Germline CDR1 reads GTSNPN; CDR2 reads SVGIG (reference sequence). The CDR3 runs to 13 residues. Trimming pared 4 bases from V and 4 bases from J, leaving 13 bases between. The CDR3 nucleotides read TGTGCCTGGACCTTACAGGGAAGCTATGGCTACACCTTC. Amino acids: CAWTLQGSYGYTF.

This rearrangement joins TRBV19 to TRBJ1-1; D call uncertain. CDR1 and CDR2 (germline): LNHDA, SQIVND (reference sequence). This CDR3 is 13 amino acids long. With 5 bases removed from V and 3 bases from J, the gap between germline ends came to 10 bases. DNA for the CDR3: TGTGCCAGTAGTTTACTTCGAGACACTGAAGCTTTCTTT. It codes for CASSLLRDTEAFF.

For this clone: The same CDR3 also results from other DNA sequences found in this sample. The J gene is TRBJ1-5, the V gene TRBV6-1, with D possibly being TRBD1 (5 bases). The CDR3 covers 15 residues. The germline V gene encodes CDR1 MNHNS and CDR2 SASEGT. The ends were cut back, 3 bases at V and 1 base at J, with 10 bases in the middle. The CDR3 here is CASSEVGGSNQPQHF. The CDR3, as DNA: TGTGCCAGCAGTGAGGTCGGGGGAAGCAATCAGCCCCAGCATTTT.